This record concerns one T cell receptor beta chain sequence. Its antigen is still unknown. The immunoSEQ assay was version 4, run in survey mode. Using immunoSEQ multiplex PCR, the repertoire was profiled, and TCRdb retains in-frame clones only, with some absent. Of roughly 41,000 clones in the sample, around 90% are singletons; the top ten hold approximately 1.3%. This record comes from a study of persistence of HIV-infected CD4 T cells. Nonspecific anti-CD3/anti-CD28 bead stimulation represents the broad CD4+ T cell repertoire. Sorting of responding CD4+ T cells relied on upregulated CD40 ligand together with CD69. CD4+ T cell counts exceeded 400 cells/uL; CMV serology was positive. CDR3 size: 15 residues. Trimming shortened V by 0 bases and J by 1 base, and 9 bases separated the two germline ends. Germline V gene sequence: CDR1 GTSNPN, CDR2 SVGIG (reference sequence).

The TCR comes from an adult man with HIV who was CMV-seropositive. Source: CD4+ T cells sorted from PBMCs after approximately 19-hour stimulation, taken from a patient who received antiretroviral therapy. The genes are TRBV30 and TRBJ1-4; D gene uncertain. This chain's CDR3 is CAWSVPVGTNEKLFF. Here the CDR3 DNA reads TGTGCCTGGAGTGTACCGGTGGGAACTAATGAAAAACTGTTTTTT.